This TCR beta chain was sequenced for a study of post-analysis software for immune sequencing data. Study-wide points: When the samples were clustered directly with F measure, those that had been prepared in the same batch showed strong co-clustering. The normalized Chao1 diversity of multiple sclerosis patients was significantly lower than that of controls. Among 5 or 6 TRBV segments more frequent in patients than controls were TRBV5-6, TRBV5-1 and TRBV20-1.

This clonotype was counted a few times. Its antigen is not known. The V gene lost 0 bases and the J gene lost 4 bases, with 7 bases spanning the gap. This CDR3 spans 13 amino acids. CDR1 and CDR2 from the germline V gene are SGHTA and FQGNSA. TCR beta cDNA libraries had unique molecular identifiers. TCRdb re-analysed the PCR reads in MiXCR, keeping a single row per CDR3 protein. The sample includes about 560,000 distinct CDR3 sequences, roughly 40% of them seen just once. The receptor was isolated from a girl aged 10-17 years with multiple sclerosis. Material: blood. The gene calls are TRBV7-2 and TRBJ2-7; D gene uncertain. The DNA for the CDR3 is TGTGCCAGCAGCTTAGCCCAGAAATACGAGCAGTACTTC. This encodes CASSLAQKYEQYF.